The source of this T cell receptor beta chain is a study of cytomegalovirus exposure and HLA in healthy donors. Study-level background: A prior analysis found about 120 million unique TCR beta sequences from approximately 200 million T cells.

The PCR contained 60 Vbeta and 13 Jbeta primers. Measured with immunoSEQ multiplex PCR; TCRdb has only the in-frame clones, and not every one. This sample has 150,000 to 200,000 clones, with around 80% found just once. Of note for this clone: Its specificity is unknown.

General study results and limits: Most of the TCR beta V segments (in an earlier analysis) were productive either about 87% or about 30% of the time.

The CDR3 spans 13 residues. Germline values: CDR1 SGHTA, CDR2 FQGNSA. Trimming cost V 4 bases and J 2 bases; bases outside gene matches: 0. All the people who gave samples were healthy bone marrow donors. The origin of this receptor is a woman aged 50 to 60 in good health and CMV-seropositive. Sequenced sample: PBMCs. V is TRBV7-2 and J is TRBJ1-2; 8 positions match TRBD1. CDR3 sequence reads: CASSWTGNYGYTF. CDR3 coding DNA: TGTGCCAGCAGCTGGACAGGGAACTATGGCTACACCTTC.